These 30 T cell receptor beta chains were all obtained from the same sample, sequenced in a study of tumor and adjacent non-tumor tissue in lung cancer. Three rounds of nested PCR, following a modified ARM-PCR protocol, produced the TCRbeta library. Using its own MiXCR run on the multiplex PCR reads, TCRdb lists one record per CDR3 protein. The sample has about 100,000 distinct CDR3 sequences; over 55% are singletons. RNA was extracted from bulk tissue without any cell sorting. This non-tumor lung sample came from over 3 cm beyond the tumor edge. Sequencing was done on a sample of distant non-tumor lung tissue. The source is a man younger than 40 with non-small cell lung cancer.

The chain is built from TRBV7-2 and TRBJ2-3; D is possibly TRBD1 (5 bases). This CDR3 has 14 amino acids. V gave up 5 bases and J gave up 0 bases, with 9 bases separating them. CDR1 is SGHTA, CDR2 FQGNSA, per germline. CDR3 protein: CASSAYRSTDTQYF. The CDR3 bases are TGTGCCAGCAGCGCCTACAGGAGCACAGATACGCAGTATTTT.

Details on this clonotype: One end of the junction does not line up with germline, which may come from a read error. The rearrangement uses TRBV5-6 and TRBJ2-7; no reliable D call. Germline values: CDR1 SGHDT, CDR2 YYEEEE. This CDR3 has 13 amino acids. The CDR3: CACSLRRTYEQYF. The DNA of the CDR3 is TGTGCCTGCAGCTTGCGGCGGACCTACGAGCAGTACTTC.

This clonotype showed up many times. The V gene is TRBV10-2, the J gene TRBJ2-7; D is unresolved. V lost 3 bases, J lost 3 bases, and 9 bases lay in between. CDR3 length: 13 amino acids. CDR1 WSHSY and CDR2 SAAADI come from the germline V gene. DNA for the CDR3: TGCGCCAGCAGTGACAGGTTCGACTACGAGCAGTACTTC. This translates into CASSDRFDYEQYF.

Details on this clonotype: A junction end diverges from the germline sequence, so it may reflect a read error. The J gene is TRBJ2-3, the V gene TRBV6-6, with D unclear. Germline-derived CDR1 and CDR2 are MNHNY and SVGAGI (reference sequence). The CDR3 runs to 12 residues. In nucleotides, the CDR3 is TGTGCCGGCAGTCTGCAGCCAGATACGCAGTATTTT. This gives the protein CAGSLQPDTQYF.

This chain joins TRBV29-1 and TRBJ1-3, with D tentatively TRBD1 (5 bases). The CDR3 is 13 residues long. Germline V gives CDR1 SQVTM, CDR2 ANQGSEA. The CDR3 is CRVLTVSGNTIYF. The CDR3 DNA is TGCAGGGTTCTGACAGTCTCTGGAAACACCATATATTTT.

Points on this clonotype: A junction end diverges from the germline sequence, so it may reflect a read error. The chain combines TRBV29-1 with TRBJ2-2; TRBD2 might be the D (5 bases). CDR1 is SQVTM and CDR2 is ANQGSEA in the germline V gene. The CDR3 is 14 residues long. This CDR3 reads CSVAAQSNTGELFF. CDR3 in DNA: TGCAGCGTCGCAGCCCAATCCAACACCGGGGAACTGTTTTTT.

About this clonotype: The junction departs from germline at one end; a sequencing error may be responsible. The J gene is TRBJ1-4, the V gene TRBV7-3, with 10 nucleotides matching TRBD1. The CDR3 consists of 13 residues. Germline V CDR1 and CDR2: SGHTA, FQGTGA. The CDR3 region has the DNA TGTGCCAGTAAGGGGACAGGGGTTGAAAAACTGCTTTTT. Residues: CASKGTGVEKLLF. The variable domain in full, completed from reference TRBV7-3 and TRBJ1-4, reads GAGVSQTPSNKVTEKGKYVELRCDPISGHTALYWYRQSLGQGPEFLIYFQGTGAADDSGLPNDRFFAVRPEGSVSTLKIQRTERGDSAVYLCASKGTGVEKLLFGSGTQLSVL.

The V and J genes are TRBV7-9 and TRBJ1-1, with 9 bases matching TRBD1. This CDR3 contains 15 residues. CDR1 is SEHNR, CDR2 FQNEAQ, per germline (reference sequence). V gave up 5 bases and J gave up 6 bases; unmatched junction bases: 10. CDR3 residues: CASSPRDREVSEAFF. CDR3 DNA: TGTGCCAGCAGCCCGAGGGACAGGGAAGTATCTGAAGCTTTCTTT.

Worth noting for this clonotype: A read error may be the cause here, since a much bigger clone is one base away. The CDR3 does not close with the conserved phenylalanine or tryptophan, likely indicating a read error. The CDR3 DNA is TGTGCCACCAGTGATTCCTCCCAAGGAGATACGCAGTATTCT. This codes for CATSDSSQGDTQYS. The chain carries TRBV24-1 and TRBJ2-3; D unclear. CDR1 and CDR2 (germline): KGHDR, SFDVKD. This CDR3 region has 14 residues. The V gene lost 2 bases and the J gene lost 5 bases, with 10 bases spanning the gap.

This clonotype was detected ten times or more. The gene calls are TRBV6-2 or TRBV6-3 and TRBJ2-1, with D perhaps matching TRBD1 (9 bases). The CDR3 totals 21 residues. Between the trimmed V and J ends, which lost 5 bases and 0 bases, there was a span of 29 bases. CDR1 and CDR2 from the germline V gene are MNHEY and SVGEGT. The CDR3 is CASSPGTGKALAGLSYNEQFF. The CDR3 region has the DNA TGTGCCAGCAGTCCGGGGACAGGGAAGGCTCTAGCGGGCCTCTCCTACAATGAGCAGTTCTTC.

CDR3: CLSSATPRWSEKLFF. CDR3 nucleotide sequence: TGCCTCAGCAGCGCTACCCCCAGGTGGAGCGAAAAACTGTTTTTT. The chain combines TRBV4-3 with TRBJ1-4; D is undetermined. The CDR3 sequence is 15 residues long. Germline V gene sequence: CDR1 LGHNA, CDR2 YSLEER.

The chain combines TRBV11-2 with TRBJ2-7, with D unclear. Looked up from germline, CDR1 is SGHAT and CDR2 is FQNNGV. The V end lost 0 bases, the J end lost 3 bases, and 9 bases lay between the germline ends. The CDR3 runs to 14 residues. DNA of the CDR3: TGTGCCAGCAGCTTAGACCCCGGATTCTACGAGCAGTACTTC. Translation: CASSLDPGFYEQYF.

Comments on this clonotype: Given the absence of the conserved phenylalanine or tryptophan at the CDR3 end, a read error is likely. It is unclear where the CDR3 begins or ends on the DNA, so no DNA is shown, and the CDR3 is as TCRdb lists it. The chain is built from TRBV6-5 and TRBJ2-2. Germline-derived CDR1 and CDR2 are MNHEY and SVGAGI. The CDR3 contains 14 residues when both ends are counted. The CDR3: CASRWDASTGELFL.

This clonotype has only a few counts. The chain employs TRBV4-3 and TRBJ1-4; D unclear. This CDR3 spans 15 amino acids. Trimming stripped 0 bases from V and 12 bases from J, with 17 bases between. Germline values: CDR1 LGHNA, CDR2 YSLEER. This CDR3 is CASSQDLGSSEELFF. CDR3 DNA: TGCGCCAGCAGCCAAGATTTGGGATCGAGCGAAGAACTGTTTTTT.

With respect to this clonotype: A read error may explain this, as a much larger clone is one base away. The chain has TRBV20-1 and TRBJ1-1, with D tentatively TRBD1 (5 bases). The V gene's germline CDR1 is DFQATT and CDR2 SNEGSKA (reference sequence). The CDR3 is made up of 13 amino acids. The CDR3 reads CNARGSRRGEAFF. Here the CDR3 DNA reads TGCAATGCCCGCGGGTCCAGGAGGGGTGAAGCTTTCTTT.

With regard to this clonotype: Since a much larger clone is just one base distant, this may be a read error. This sequence joins TRBV5-6 and TRBJ1-2; D not resolved. The CDR3 runs to 12 residues. In germline, CDR1 is SGHDT, CDR2 YYEEEE. The CDR3 region is CASSASEYDYTF. The CDR3 coding sequence is TGTGCCAGCAGCGCTTCGGAGTATGACTACACCTTC.

Points on this clonotype: One end of the junction fails to match germline, which may point to a read error. The chain is built from TRBV4-3 and TRBJ2-6; D possibly matches TRBD1 or TRBD2 (6 bases each). The CDR3 is 16 residues long. Germline CDR1 reads LGHNA; CDR2 reads YSLEER. CDR3 sequence: CASSQEGGSGVNVLAF. In nucleotides, the CDR3 is TGCGCCAGCAGCCAAGAGGGGGGCTCTGGGGTCAACGTCCTGGCTTTC.

This clonotype was observed a handful of times. This chain uses TRBV3-1 with TRBJ2-4, with 7 bases fitting TRBD1. The length of the CDR3 is 20 residues. V trimming: 0 bases; J trimming: 7 bases; junction bases outside the gene matches: 21. The germline V gene has CDR1 LGHDT and CDR2 YNNKEL (reference sequence). The CDR3 DNA follows: TGTGCCAGCAGCCAAGATTTAAGACGGAACGGCAGGGGGAGTTGGAACATTCAGTACTTC. It codes for CASSQDLRRNGRGSWNIQYF. The complete variable domain, with remaining parts taken from reference TRBV3-1 and TRBJ2-4, reads DTAVSQTPKYLVTQMGNDKSIKCEQNLGHDTMYWYKQDSKKFLKIMFSYNNKELIINETVPNRFSPKSPDKAHLNLHINSLELGDSAVYFCASSQDLRRNGRGSWNIQYFGAGTRLSVL.

This clonotype appeared a single time. The chain links TRBV20-1 to TRBJ2-4; TRBD2 might be the D (6 bases). Trimming stripped 0 bases from V and 5 bases from J, with 11 bases between. Germline V lookup: CDR1 DFQATT, CDR2 SNEGSKA (reference sequence). CDR3 length: 14 residues. Here the CDR3 DNA reads TGCAGTGCTAGAGATAGGACTAAGGAAAACATTCAGTACTTC. This translates into CSARDRTKENIQYF.

The J gene is TRBJ2-1, the V gene TRBV11-2; 11 bases align to TRBD2. Germline values: CDR1 SGHAT, CDR2 FQNNGV. This CDR3 has 15 amino acids. V lost 8 bases, J lost 5 bases, and 8 bases stayed unmatched. In nucleotides, the CDR3 is TGTGCCAGCGGGAATGGACTAGCGGGCAACAATGAGCAGTTCTTC. It is translated as CASGNGLAGNNEQFF.

This clonotype is labeled as medium-sized. This rearrangement joins TRBV6-2 or TRBV6-3 to TRBJ2-7, with a tentative D call TRBD2 (6 bases). The germline V gene has CDR1 MNHEY and CDR2 SVGEGT. The V end lost 4 bases, the J end lost 2 bases, and 6 bases lay between the germline ends. The CDR3 runs to 12 residues. DNA of the CDR3: TGTGCCAGCAGTTGGGGGGCCTACGAGCAGTACTTC. Amino acid sequence: CASSWGAYEQYF.

Details on this clonotype: The germline gene is not matched at one end of the junction; a read error may be the cause. The chain joins TRBV11-2 to TRBJ2-7; D uncertain. Germline-derived CDR1 and CDR2 are SGHAT and FQNNGV. CDR3 length: 14 residues. The CDR3 DNA follows: TGTGCCGGCAGCTTAGAGAGCTATGTCTACGAGCAGTACTTC. Translated, it gives CAGSLESYVYEQYF.

Comments on this clonotype: A junction end diverges from the germline sequence, so it may reflect a read error. The chain employs TRBV12-3 or TRBV12-4 and TRBJ2-1; D is possibly TRBD2 (6 bases). The CDR3 consists of 13 residues. The CDR3 region has the DNA TGTGCCAGCAGTCTCGGGGAGGCCAATGAGCAATTCTTC. This sequence encodes CASSLGEANEQFF.

With respect to this clonotype: The CDR3 end shows no conserved phenylalanine or tryptophan, and so a read error is likely. The chain links TRBV11-2 to TRBJ2-3, with D perhaps TRBD2 (5 bases). CDR1 is SGHAT and CDR2 is FQNNGV in the germline V gene. CDR3 length: 18 amino acids. The V end lost 6 bases, the J end lost 0 bases, and 22 bases lay between the germline ends. This CDR3 reads CASSPRHLQRVSTDTQYL. The CDR3 coding sequence is TGTGCCAGCAGTCCGCGCCACCTACAGAGGGTGAGCACAGATACGCAGTATTTA.

In this sample, this clonotype turned up a few times. This chain links TRBV7-3 with TRBJ2-3; 9 positions match TRBD1. In germline, CDR1 is SGHTA, CDR2 FQGTGA. Trimming cost V 5 bases and J 5 bases; bases outside gene matches: 14. CDR3 length: 17 residues. CDR3 nucleotide sequence: TGTGCCAGCAGCCCTTACATCGGGACAGGGCGAAGAGATACGCAGTATTTT. Amino acids: CASSPYIGTGRRDTQYF.

There are many counts of this clonotype. This chain uses TRBV6-5 with TRBJ1-4; D remains unclear. This CDR3 spans 15 amino acids. Looked up from germline, CDR1 is MNHEY and CDR2 is SVGAGI. Trimming left V 2 bases short and J 8 bases short, with 15 bases between. CDR3 sequence: CASSYGSGAREKLFF. DNA of the CDR3: TGTGCCAGCAGTTACGGGTCGGGCGCTCGGGAAAAACTGTTTTTT.

About this clonotype itself: The germline gene is not matched at one end of the junction; a read error may be the cause. The chain combines TRBV6-2 or TRBV6-3 with TRBJ1-5; weak D call: TRBD1 (6 bases). CDR1 and CDR2 (germline): MNHEY, SVGEGT. This CDR3 has 16 amino acids. CDR3 nucleotides: TGTGCCAGCAGTACCGGGACACTAGTCACCAATCGGCCCCAACATTTT. The encoded protein is CASSTGTLVTNRPQHF.

The chain recombines TRBV2 with TRBJ2-6; D not certain. This CDR3 contains 14 residues. With 7 bases removed from V and 3 bases from J, the gap between germline ends came to 10 bases. CDR1 is SNHLY and CDR2 is FYNNEI in the germline V gene. The CDR3 protein is CASKTAYGANVLTF. The CDR3 coding sequence is TGTGCCAGCAAGACCGCGTATGGGGCCAACGTCCTGACTTTC.

The chain combines TRBV7-9 with TRBJ1-2, with D possibly matching TRBD1 (6 bases). Germline V gene data show CDR1 as SEHNR and CDR2 as FQNEAQ (reference sequence). The CDR3 extends over 14 amino acids. V dropped 4 bases and J dropped 4 bases, with 13 bases sitting between them. In nucleotides, the CDR3 is TGTGCCAGCAGCTCAGACGGGGGGCTCTATGGCTACACCTTC. It yields the protein CASSSDGGLYGYTF.

With regard to this clonotype: A much larger clone differs from this one at a single base, so this may be a read error. The CDR3, as DNA: TGTGCCAGCAGCTTGGGGCTAGCGGGACGCACAGATACGCTGTATTTT. As protein: CASSLGLAGRTDTLYF. V and J are TRBV5-6 and TRBJ2-3; 9 bases agree with TRBD2. Germline assignment: CDR1 SGHDT and CDR2 YYEEEE. This CDR3 has 16 amino acids.